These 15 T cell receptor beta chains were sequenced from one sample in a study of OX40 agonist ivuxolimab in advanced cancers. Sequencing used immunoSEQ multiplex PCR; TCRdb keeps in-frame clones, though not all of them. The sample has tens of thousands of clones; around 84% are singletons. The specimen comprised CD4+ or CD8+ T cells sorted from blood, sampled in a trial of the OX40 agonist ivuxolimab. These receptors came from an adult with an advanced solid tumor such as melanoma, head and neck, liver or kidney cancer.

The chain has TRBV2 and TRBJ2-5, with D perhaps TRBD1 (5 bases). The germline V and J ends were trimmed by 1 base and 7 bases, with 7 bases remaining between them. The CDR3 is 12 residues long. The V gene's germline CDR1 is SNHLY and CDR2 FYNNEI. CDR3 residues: CASSEGQGTQYF. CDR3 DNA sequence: TGTGCCAGCAGTGAAGGGCAGGGGACCCAGTACTTC.

The CDR3 nucleotides are TGTGCCAGCTCACCACGAGAGGGGACAGGGTTGAACACCGGGGAGCTGTTTTTT. Its protein is CASSPREGTGLNTGELFF. The chain uses TRBV18 and TRBJ2-2, with 9 bases identical to TRBD1. The V gene's germline CDR1 is KGHSH and CDR2 LQKENI. The CDR3 has 18 residues. Trimming cost V 1 base and J 1 base; bases outside gene matches: 7.

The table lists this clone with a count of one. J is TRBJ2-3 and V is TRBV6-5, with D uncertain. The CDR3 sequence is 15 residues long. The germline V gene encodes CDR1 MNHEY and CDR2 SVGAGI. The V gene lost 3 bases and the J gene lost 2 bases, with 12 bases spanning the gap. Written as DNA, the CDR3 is TGTGCCAGCAGTTATTCATGGACCTTCACAGATACGCAGTATTTT. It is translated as CASSYSWTFTDTQYF.

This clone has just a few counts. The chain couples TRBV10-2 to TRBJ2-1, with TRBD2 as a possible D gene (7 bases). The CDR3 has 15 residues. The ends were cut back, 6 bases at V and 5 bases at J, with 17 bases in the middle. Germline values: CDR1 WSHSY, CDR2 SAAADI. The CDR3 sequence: CASRTAGAVDNEQFF. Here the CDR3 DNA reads TGCGCCAGCAGAACCGCGGGGGCCGTGGACAATGAGCAGTTCTTC.

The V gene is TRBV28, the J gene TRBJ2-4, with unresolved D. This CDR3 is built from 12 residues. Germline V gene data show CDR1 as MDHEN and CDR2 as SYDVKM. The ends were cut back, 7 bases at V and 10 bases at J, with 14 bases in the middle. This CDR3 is CASTGRVGIQYF. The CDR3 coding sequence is TGTGCCAGCACGGGTCGGGTGGGGATTCAGTACTTC.

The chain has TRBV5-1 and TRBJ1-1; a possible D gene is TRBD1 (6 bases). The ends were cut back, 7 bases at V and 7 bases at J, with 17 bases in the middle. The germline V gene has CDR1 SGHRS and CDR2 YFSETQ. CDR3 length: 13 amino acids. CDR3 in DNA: TGCGCCAGCCAATTCGGAGGGGGGTATGAAGCTTTCTTT. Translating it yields CASQFGGGYEAFF.

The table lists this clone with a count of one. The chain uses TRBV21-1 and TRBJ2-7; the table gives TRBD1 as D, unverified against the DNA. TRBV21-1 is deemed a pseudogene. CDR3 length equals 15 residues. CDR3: CASSKGGDRSYEQYV. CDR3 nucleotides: TGTGCCAGCAGCAAAGGGGGGGACAGGTCCTACGAGCAGTACGTC.

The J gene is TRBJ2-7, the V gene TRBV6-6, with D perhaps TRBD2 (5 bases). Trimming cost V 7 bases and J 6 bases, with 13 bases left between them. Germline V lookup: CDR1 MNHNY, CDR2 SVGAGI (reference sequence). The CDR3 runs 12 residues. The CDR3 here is CASKAGSGEQYV. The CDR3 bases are TGTGCCAGCAAGGCGGGTTCCGGCGAGCAGTACGTC.

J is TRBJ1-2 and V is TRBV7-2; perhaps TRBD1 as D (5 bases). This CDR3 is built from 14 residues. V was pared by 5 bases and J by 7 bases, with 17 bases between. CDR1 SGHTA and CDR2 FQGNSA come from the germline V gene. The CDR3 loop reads CASSLKGVEGGYTF. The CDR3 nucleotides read TGTGCCAGCAGCCTAAAAGGGGTCGAGGGTGGCTACACCTTC.

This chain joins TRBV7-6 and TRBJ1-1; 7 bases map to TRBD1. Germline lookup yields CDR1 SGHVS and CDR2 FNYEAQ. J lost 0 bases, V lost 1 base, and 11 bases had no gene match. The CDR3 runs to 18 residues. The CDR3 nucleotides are TGTGCCAGCAGCTTAGGGGTCCCCTCGGGACAGATGAACACTGAAGCTTTCTTT. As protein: CASSLGVPSGQMNTEAFF.

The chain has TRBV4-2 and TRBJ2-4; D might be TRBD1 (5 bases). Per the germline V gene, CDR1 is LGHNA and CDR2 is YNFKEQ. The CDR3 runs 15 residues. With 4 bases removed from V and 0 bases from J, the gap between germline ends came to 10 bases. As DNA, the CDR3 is TGTGCCAGCAGCCCCGGACAACTAGCCAAAAACATTCAGTACTTC. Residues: CASSPGQLAKNIQYF.

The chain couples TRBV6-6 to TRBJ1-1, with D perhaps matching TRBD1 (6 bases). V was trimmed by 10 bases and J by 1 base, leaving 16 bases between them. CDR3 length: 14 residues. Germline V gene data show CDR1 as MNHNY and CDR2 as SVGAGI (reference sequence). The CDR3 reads CATHREITNTEAFF. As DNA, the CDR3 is TGTGCCACCCACAGGGAGATAACGAACACTGAAGCTTTCTTT.

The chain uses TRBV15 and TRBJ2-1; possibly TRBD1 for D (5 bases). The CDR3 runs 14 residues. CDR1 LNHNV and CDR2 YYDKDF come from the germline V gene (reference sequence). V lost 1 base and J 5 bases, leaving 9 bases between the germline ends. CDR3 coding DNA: TGTGCCACCAGCAGAGCAGCAGGGAACAATGAGCAGTTCTTC. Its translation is CATSRAAGNNEQFF.

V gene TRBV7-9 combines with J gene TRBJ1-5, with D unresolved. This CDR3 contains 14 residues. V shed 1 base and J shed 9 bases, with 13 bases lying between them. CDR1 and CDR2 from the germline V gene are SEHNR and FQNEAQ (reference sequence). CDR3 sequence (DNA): TGTGCCAGCAGCTTAGATGGGCTCCCCGGGCCCCAGCATTTT. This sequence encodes CASSLDGLPGPQHF.

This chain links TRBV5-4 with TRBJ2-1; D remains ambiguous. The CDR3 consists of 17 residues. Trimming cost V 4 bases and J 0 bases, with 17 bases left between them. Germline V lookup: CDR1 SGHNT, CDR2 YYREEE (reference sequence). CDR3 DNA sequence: TGTGCCAGCAGCCGCGGCTCCGCCCCGGCCTCCTACAATGAGCAGTTCTTC. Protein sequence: CASSRGSAPASYNEQFF.